This T cell receptor (beta chain) is drawn from a study of T cell responses to AZD1222 COVID-19 vaccine. Data came from immunoSEQ multiplex PCR; TCRdb stores just in-frame clones and leaves some out. The data show about 76,000 clones, approximately 80% seen once. Germline V lookup: CDR1 MNHEY, CDR2 SVGAGI. Trimming took 5 bases from V and 5 from J; bases not matched to a gene: 5. The CDR3 runs to 14 residues. The sequence derives from an adult who received the MenACWY meningococcal vaccine as a control. Specimen: peripheral blood, collected 28 days after the second dose of the MenACWY control vaccine. The V and J genes are TRBV6-5 and TRBJ1-4; 7 bases align to TRBD1. The CDR3 is CASSTTGRNEKLFF. The CDR3 DNA follows: TGTGCCAGCAGTACGACAGGGAGGAATGAAAAACTGTTTTTT.